These 3 T cell receptor beta chains came from one sample sequenced in a study of long-term antiretroviral therapy in people with HIV. Investigators performed immunoSEQ version v3.0 at survey level. The protocol was immunoSEQ multiplex PCR, while the TCRdb copy is restricted to in-frame clones and leaves out a portion. This sample has some 28,000 clones, with under 85% found just once. The specimen comprised unsorted PBMCs, sampled 3 years after starting antiretroviral therapy. These receptors were taken from a man aged 35-49 years with HIV.

The chain joins TRBV7-9 to TRBJ2-1; D not certain. This CDR3 region has 12 residues. Trimming removed 5 bases from V and 3 bases from J, with 5 bases in between. The germline gives CDR1 SEHNR, CDR2 FQNEAQ (reference sequence). CDR3 coding DNA: TGTGCCAGCAGCCTGGACTACAATGAGCAGTTCTTC. Its protein product is CASSLDYNEQFF.

This clone occurred once. This rearrangement joins TRBV19 to TRBJ2-5; TRBD1 or TRBD2 may be the D gene (5 bases each). This CDR3 is built from 14 residues. The V gene's germline CDR1 is LNHDA and CDR2 SQIVND (reference sequence). V gave up 6 bases and J gave up 5 bases, with 16 bases separating them. CDR3 nucleotide sequence: TGTGCCAGTAGAATGGGCGAGGGGCGGGAGACCCAGTACTTC. Protein sequence: CASRMGEGRETQYF.

V is TRBV19 and J is TRBJ1-2; D gene ambiguous. With 7 bases removed from V and 8 bases from J, the gap between germline ends came to 11 bases. Per the germline V gene, CDR1 is LNHDA and CDR2 is SQIVND (reference sequence). The length of the CDR3 is 11 residues. The CDR3 nucleotides read TGTGCCAGTACCGGGCTTTGGGGCTACACCTTC. Translation gives CASTGLWGYTF.